Following are 15 T cell receptor beta chains from one sample sequenced in a study of blood T cell repertoires in COVID-19. Sequencing was performed with immunoSEQ multiplex PCR; in TCRdb, only in-frame clones are kept and a portion is missing. The sample has under 50,000 clones; 80% to 95% are singletons. Sequencing used peripheral blood. Receptors originate from a man between 60 and 75 years old with COVID-19, enrolled during active disease.

This chain connects TRBV27 to TRBJ1-5; a weak D match, TRBD1 (5 bases). Trimming cost V 6 bases and J 1 base, with 13 bases left between them. The CDR3 length is 15 residues. The germline V gene has CDR1 MNHEY and CDR2 SMNVEV (reference sequence). This chain's CDR3 is CASRAGSLSNQPQHF. As DNA, the CDR3 is TGTGCCAGCAGGGCAGGGTCCTTGAGCAATCAGCCCCAGCATTTT.

The chain combines TRBV5-5 with TRBJ1-6, with D unresolved. Germline CDR1 is SGHKS and CDR2 is YYEKEE (reference sequence). This CDR3 is built from 15 residues. V lost 4 bases and J 10 bases, leaving 18 bases between the germline ends. The CDR3 reads CASSKEARSRSPLHF. CDR3 DNA: TGTGCCAGCAGCAAAGAAGCCAGGTCAAGGTCACCCCTCCACTTT.

The chain couples TRBV27 to TRBJ2-7; possibly TRBD1 for D (6 bases). Trimming removed 5 bases from V and 2 bases from J, with 10 bases in between. CDR1 and CDR2 from the germline V gene are MNHEY and SMNVEV (reference sequence). The CDR3 is 13 residues long. CDR3 in DNA: TGTGCCAGCAGTCTACAGGGCACCTACGAGCAGTACTTC. Protein sequence: CASSLQGTYEQYF.

The V and J genes are TRBV2 and TRBJ2-5; a weak D match, TRBD1 (8 bases). The CDR3 loop spans 13 amino acids. The germline V gene encodes CDR1 SNHLY and CDR2 FYNNEI. V gave up 7 bases and J gave up 4 bases, with 13 bases separating them. CDR3 loop: CASTNRGGETQYF. The DNA of the CDR3 is TGTGCCAGCACCAACAGGGGGGGAGAGACCCAGTACTTC. Full variable domain (outside the CDR3, taken from reference TRBV2 and TRBJ2-5): EPEVTQTPSHQVTQMGQEVILRCVPISNHLYFYWYRQILGQKVEFLVSFYNNEISEKSEIFDDQFSVERPDGSNFTLKIRSTKLEDSAMYFCASTNRGGETQYFGPGTRLLVL.

The sample holds one count of this clone. The chain has TRBV28 and TRBJ1-2; TRBD1 aligns across 8 bases. Germline CDR1 is MDHEN and CDR2 is SYDVKM. The CDR3 covers 14 residues. J was trimmed by 8 bases and V by 3 bases; bases with no gene match: 8. CDR3 nucleotides: TGTGCCAGCAGTTTTAGGGCACAGGGGGGAGGCTACACCTTC. Translation gives CASSFRAQGGGYTF.

The chain recombines TRBV4-3 with TRBJ1-3; 10 bases match TRBD1. V lost 4 bases to trimming and J lost 0 bases; unmatched junction nucleotides: 6. Germline V gives CDR1 LGHNA, CDR2 YSLEER. The CDR3 sequence is 17 residues long. The CDR3 loop reads CASSPGTGEHSGNTIYF. The DNA for the CDR3 is TGCGCCAGCAGCCCCGGGACAGGGGAACACTCTGGAAACACCATATATTTT.

The J gene is TRBJ2-1, the V gene TRBV28, with TRBD2 matching 7 bases. CDR3 length: 16 amino acids. Germline CDR1 reads MDHEN; CDR2 reads SYDVKM. V gave up 5 bases and J gave up 7 bases; unmatched junction bases: 14. DNA of the CDR3: TGTGCCAGCAGTAGGGAGGGGACCCGTCGAGTGAATGAGCAGTTCTTC. Amino acid sequence: CASSREGTRRVNEQFF.

V usage is TRBV6-1 and J usage is TRBJ1-1; D is undetermined. V was shortened by 2 bases and J by 1 base, with 14 bases between the two germline ends. The CDR3 is 16 residues long. From germline, CDR1 is MNHNS and CDR2 SASEGT. CDR3: CASSENHLGGNTEAFF. CDR3 coding DNA: TGTGCCAGCAGTGAAAACCATCTTGGAGGGAACACTGAAGCTTTCTTT.

The rearrangement links TRBV3-1 (or the pseudogene TRBV3-2) to TRBJ1-1, with 7 bases that match TRBD1. The CDR3 spans 13 residues. Germline V gives CDR1 LGHDT, CDR2 YNNKEL (reference sequence). The junction had 3 bases not matched to a gene; V was cut back by 4 bases and J by 4 bases. CDR3 DNA sequence: TGTGCCAGCAGCCCAAACAGGGGCACTGAAGCTTTCTTT. Its translation: CASSPNRGTEAFF.

J is TRBJ2-7 and V is TRBV13; a possible D gene is TRBD2 (6 bases). Germline V lookup: CDR1 PRHDT, CDR2 FYEKMQ (reference sequence). This CDR3 region has 17 residues. V gave up 5 bases and J gave up 6 bases, with 26 bases separating them. CDR3 amino acids: CASSTPTGTWGEFEQYF. The CDR3 DNA sequence: TGTGCCAGCAGCACACCGACCGGGACTTGGGGTGAATTCGAGCAGTACTTC.

The chain joins TRBV27 to TRBJ2-4; 9 nucleotides align to TRBD2. With V trimmed by 8 bases and J by 7 bases, 12 bases remained unmatched. CDR1 MNHEY and CDR2 SMNVEV come from the germline V gene (reference sequence). The CDR3 has 15 residues. This CDR3 reads CASPQGGRAGNIQYF. In nucleotides, the CDR3 is TGTGCCAGCCCACAGGGCGGGAGGGCCGGGAACATTCAGTACTTC.

The chain is built from TRBV28 and TRBJ1-5; D might be TRBD1 (5 bases). The V gene lost 4 bases and the J gene lost 6 bases, with 10 bases spanning the gap. The CDR3 totals 13 residues. CDR1 and CDR2 (germline): MDHEN, SYDVKM. CDR3 bases: TGTGCCAGCAGTTCCCAGGGCCGTCAGCCCCAGCATTTT. It specifies CASSSQGRQPQHF. Complete variable domain (other parts from reference TRBV28 and TRBJ1-5): DVKVTQSSRYLVKRTGEKVFLECVQDMDHENMFWYRQDPGLGLRLIYFSYDVKMKEKGDIPEGYSVSREKKERFSLILESASTNQTSMYLCASSSQGRQPQHFGDGTRLSIL.

This clone was detected only once. The chain joins TRBV5-4 to TRBJ1-2, with 7 nucleotides matching TRBD1. Germline V lookup: CDR1 SGHNT, CDR2 YYREEE (reference sequence). Trimming at V came to 4 bases and at J to 4 bases, leaving 7 bases not matched to a gene. This CDR3 region has 14 residues. CDR3 loop: CASSPGGVGYGYTF. CDR3 DNA: TGTGCCAGCAGCCCAGGGGGTGTGGGCTATGGCTACACCTTC.

V usage is TRBV5-1 and J usage is TRBJ1-2, with a tentative D call TRBD1 (6 bases). With 0 bases removed from V and 1 base from J, the gap between germline ends came to 10 bases. CDR3 length: 15 amino acids. The germline V gene encodes CDR1 SGHRS and CDR2 YFSETQ. The CDR3 coding sequence is TGCGCCAGCAGCTTGGAGGCCAGGGGTAACTATGGCTACACCTTC. As protein: CASSLEARGNYGYTF.

V and J are TRBV15 and TRBJ1-5; 7 bases fit TRBD1. The CDR3 sequence is 14 residues long. Unmatched junction bases numbered 5, after V lost 5 bases and J lost 4 bases. Germline loops: CDR1 LNHNV, CDR2 YYDKDF (reference sequence). The CDR3 protein is CATSVGTANQPQHF. CDR3 in DNA: TGTGCCACCAGCGTGGGGACAGCGAATCAGCCCCAGCATTTT.